The 25 T cell receptor beta chains reported below all come from one sample, sequenced in a study of cytomegalovirus exposure and HLA in healthy donors. PCR was performed using 60 Vbeta and 13 Jbeta primers. TCRdb's copy holds only in-frame clones and misses some; the assay was immunoSEQ multiplex PCR. The sample has fewer than 150,000 clones, about 80% seen once. Sequencing was done on a sample of PBMCs. These receptors were collected from a man aged 25-40 years in good health and CMV-seronegative.

The V and J genes are TRBV5-1 and TRBJ1-5; 11 bases align to TRBD1. The CDR3 sequence is 14 residues long. With 4 bases clipped from V and 5 bases from J, the junction kept 2 bases outside the gene matches. Germline V gene lookup returns CDR1 SGHRS and CDR2 YFSETQ. The CDR3 DNA follows: TGCGCCAGCAGCCGGACAGGGGGCGATCAGCCCCAGCATTTT. Protein: CASSRTGGDQPQHF.

The chain uses TRBV9 and TRBJ2-5, with 7 bases aligning to TRBD2. This CDR3 region has 15 residues. V gave up 2 bases and J gave up 1 base; unmatched junction bases: 5. Germline CDR1 is SGDLS and CDR2 is YYNGEE. CDR3 amino acids: CASSVTASGQETQYF. CDR3 coding DNA: TGTGCCAGCAGCGTCACGGCTAGCGGCCAAGAGACCCAGTACTTC.

The V and J genes are TRBV19 and TRBJ2-7; 7 bases fit TRBD1. This CDR3 comprises 15 residues. Germline V gene lookup returns CDR1 LNHDA and CDR2 SQIVND (reference sequence). Trimming took 5 bases from V and 4 from J; bases not matched to a gene: 11. CDR3 coding DNA: TGTGCCAGTAGTCCTACAGGGGAACCTTTATACGAGCAGTACTTC. Protein sequence: CASSPTGEPLYEQYF.

V is TRBV6-1 and J is TRBJ1-2; D possibly corresponds to TRBD1 (6 bases). This CDR3 is built from 13 residues. Germline CDR1 reads MNHNS; CDR2 reads SASEGT. V lost 2 bases, J lost 9 bases, and 13 bases lay in between. The CDR3 DNA reads TGTGCCAGCAGTGAATACAGGGCTGATAGCTACACCTTC. Translating it yields CASSEYRADSYTF.

V gene TRBV15 combines with J gene TRBJ2-1; TRBD1 is a possible D gene (5 bases). The germline gives CDR1 LNHNV, CDR2 YYDKDF (reference sequence). V was pared by 0 bases and J by 2 bases, with 11 bases between. CDR3 length equals 16 residues. The CDR3: CATSRDRDGTYNEQFF. In nucleotides, the CDR3 is TGTGCCACCAGCAGAGACAGGGATGGGACCTACAATGAGCAGTTCTTC. The full variable domain, completed using reference TRBV15 and TRBJ2-1, is DAMVIQNPRYQVTQFGKPVTLSCSQTLNHNVMYWYQQKSSQAPKLLFHYYDKDFNNEADTPDNFQSRRPNTSFCFLDIRSPGLGDTAMYLCATSRDRDGTYNEQFFGPGTRLTVL.

V is TRBV6-5 and J is TRBJ2-5, with TRBD2 identical over 10 bases. Germline V gene lookup returns CDR1 MNHEY and CDR2 SVGAGI. Trimming removed 5 bases from V and 2 bases from J; junction bases left unmatched: 5. The CDR3 length is 15 residues. The chain's CDR3 is CASSQLAGSQETQYF. CDR3 coding DNA: TGTGCCAGCAGTCAACTAGCGGGAAGTCAAGAGACCCAGTACTTC.

The rearrangement links TRBV15 to TRBJ1-5; possibly TRBD1 for D (5 bases). The CDR3 extends over 15 amino acids. Germline lookup yields CDR1 LNHNV and CDR2 YYDKDF (reference sequence). Between the trimmed V and J ends, which lost 0 bases and 0 bases, there was a span of 6 bases. CDR3 loop: CATSREGVSNQPQHF. Written as DNA, the CDR3 is TGTGCCACCAGCAGAGAAGGGGTTAGCAATCAGCCCCAGCATTTT.

V usage is TRBV28 and J usage is TRBJ1-1, with D perhaps TRBD1 (6 bases). CDR1 and CDR2 (germline): MDHEN, SYDVKM. This CDR3 is 15 amino acids long. Deletions cut 3 bases from V and 2 bases from J, with 13 bases between. The CDR3 nucleotides read TGTGCCAGCAGTTTCGCGACAGGATCCAACACTGAAGCTTTCTTT. Amino acid sequence: CASSFATGSNTEAFF.

Remarks on this clone: A read error may account for a junction end that differs from germline. The J gene is TRBJ2-3, the V gene TRBV7-9; 7 bases agree with TRBD2. The CDR3 extends over 17 amino acids. The germline gives CDR1 SEHNR, CDR2 FQNEAQ (reference sequence). The CDR3 region is CSSSTHIRREYSDTQYF. Written as DNA, the CDR3 is TGTTCCAGCAGCACCCATATTCGGCGGGAGTACTCAGATACGCAGTATTTT.

V gene TRBV28 combines with J gene TRBJ2-7; D may be TRBD2 (6 bases). Germline CDR1 reads MDHEN; CDR2 reads SYDVKM. Trimming cost V 5 bases and J 0 bases, with 8 bases left between them. This CDR3 is 13 amino acids long. The CDR3 sequence is CASSRGSSYEQYF. In nucleotides, the CDR3 is TGTGCCAGCAGTCGGGGGAGCTCCTACGAGCAGTACTTC.

V usage is TRBV6-1 and J usage is TRBJ1-1; TRBD1 is a possible D gene (6 bases). V lost 7 bases and J 4 bases, leaving 13 bases between the germline ends. The CDR3 extends over 13 amino acids. The germline V gene has CDR1 MNHNS and CDR2 SASEGT. CDR3 protein: CASMEGGRTEAFF. The CDR3 coding sequence is TGTGCCAGCATGGAAGGGGGTCGCACTGAAGCTTTCTTT.

V is TRBV5-8 and J is TRBJ1-6, with TRBD1 matching 7 bases. Germline values: CDR1 SGHTS, CDR2 YDEGEE. The V gene end was trimmed by 4 bases and the J gene end by 4 bases; junction bases not matched to a gene: 8. The CDR3 is 16 amino acids. CDR3 coding DNA: TGTGCCAGCAGCCTGACAGGGATAATTTATAATTCACCCCTCCACTTT. Residues: CASSLTGIIYNSPLHF.

CDR3 loop: CASGLGLAGGRDTQYF. The DNA for the CDR3 is TGTGCTAGTGGTTTGGGACTAGCGGGGGGACGAGATACGCAGTATTTT. The J gene is TRBJ2-3, the V gene TRBV12-5; 13 bases match TRBD2. The trim removed 1 base at V and 5 bases at J, leaving 3 bases unmatched. CDR3 size: 16 residues. Germline V CDR1 and CDR2: LGHNT, FRNRAP.

J is TRBJ1-2 and V is TRBV27, with TRBD1 as a possible D gene (5 bases). Germline V gene sequence: CDR1 MNHEY, CDR2 SMNVEV (reference sequence). The CDR3 runs 16 residues. The V gene lost 6 bases and the J gene lost 5 bases, with 22 bases spanning the gap. CDR3 nucleotide sequence: TGTGCCAGCAGCTCCGCCCGGGGGGAGGGCCCATATGGCTACACCTTC. Its protein is CASSSARGEGPYGYTF.

The CDR3 nucleotides are TGTGCCAGCTCCGCACGGACAGGGGGGACTGAAGCTTTCTTT. It specifies CASSARTGGTEAFF. The chain joins TRBV18 to TRBJ1-1, with TRBD1 matching 10 bases. V dropped 6 bases and J dropped 5; count of bases not matched to a gene: 6. This CDR3 spans 14 amino acids. The V gene's germline CDR1 is KGHSH and CDR2 LQKENI.

This rearrangement joins TRBV28 to TRBJ1-6; weak D call: TRBD1 (5 bases). Deletions cut 1 base from V and 7 bases from J, with 11 bases between. The CDR3 is 15 amino acids. Germline loops: CDR1 MDHEN, CDR2 SYDVKM. The CDR3 DNA reads as TGTGCCAGCAGTTTATTCTCGCAGGGAAATTCACCCCTCCACTTT. Its protein is CASSLFSQGNSPLHF. The variable domain in full, completed from reference TRBV28 and TRBJ1-6, reads DVKVTQSSRYLVKRTGEKVFLECVQDMDHENMFWYRQDPGLGLRLIYFSYDVKMKEKGDIPEGYSVSREKKERFSLILESASTNQTSMYLCASSLFSQGNSPLHFGNGTRLTVT.

This clone was seen a few times. The genes are TRBV6-5 and TRBJ1-2; the D gene is possibly TRBD1 (6 bases). The V end lost 8 bases, the J end lost 3 bases, and 13 bases lay between the germline ends. The CDR3 has 13 residues. CDR1 is MNHEY, CDR2 SVGAGI, per germline. CDR3 residues: CASSQGKDYGYTF. The DNA for the CDR3 is TGTGCCAGCTCACAGGGAAAGGACTATGGCTACACCTTC.

This clone was picked up a small number of times. The CDR3 sequence: CASRARDFSHNEQFF. CDR3 in DNA: TGTGCCAGCAGGGCGAGGGACTTCAGTCACAATGAGCAGTTCTTC. The genes are TRBV6-1 and TRBJ2-1, with a weak D call TRBD2 (6 bases). CDR1 and CDR2 from the germline V gene are MNHNS and SASEGT. The CDR3 extends over 15 amino acids. Trimming cost V 6 bases and J 5 bases, with 17 bases left between them.

CDR3 region: CASGSSGSSAGANVLTF. The CDR3 bases are TGTGCCAGCGGAAGTAGCGGGAGTTCAGCTGGGGCCAACGTCCTGACTTTC. This chain uses TRBV5-4 with TRBJ2-6, with 9 bases matching TRBD2. V lost 7 bases, J lost 2 bases, and 10 bases stayed unmatched. CDR1 SGHNT and CDR2 YYREEE come from the germline V gene (reference sequence). The CDR3 consists of 17 residues.

This chain connects TRBV2 to TRBJ1-2; 7 bases are a match to TRBD1. The CDR3 length is 15 residues. Germline V gene data show CDR1 as SNHLY and CDR2 as FYNNEI. Germline trimming cut 1 base from V and 4 bases from J; bases unmatched to any gene: 6. The CDR3 loop is CASSEGAGGTYGYTF. The CDR3 DNA sequence: TGTGCCAGCAGTGAAGGGGCAGGGGGGACCTATGGCTACACCTTC. Supplemented by reference TRBV2 and TRBJ1-2, the full variable domain reads EPEVTQTPSHQVTQMGQEVILRCVPISNHLYFYWYRQILGQKVEFLVSFYNNEISEKSEIFDDQFSVERPDGSNFTLKIRSTKLEDSAMYFCASSEGAGGTYGYTFGSGTRLTVV.

This rearrangement joins TRBV6-5 to TRBJ2-7, with D tentatively TRBD1 (5 bases). Trimming removed 0 bases from V and 2 bases from J, with 8 bases in between. Germline V CDR1 and CDR2: MNHEY, SVGAGI. The CDR3 is 14 amino acids. The CDR3 is CASSYSQGTYEQYF. The CDR3 DNA follows: TGTGCCAGCAGTTACTCTCAGGGAACCTACGAGCAGTACTTC.

V usage is TRBV4-2 and J usage is TRBJ1-5, with D tentatively TRBD1 (6 bases). The CDR3 consists of 17 residues. Trimming stripped 3 bases from V and 1 base from J, with 16 bases between. CDR1 is LGHNA and CDR2 is YNFKEQ in the germline V gene. CDR3 DNA sequence: TGTGCCAGCAGCCAGGCTACAGGGCGTCTGAGCAATCAGCCCCAGCATTTT. This encodes CASSQATGRLSNQPQHF.

The rearrangement links TRBV6-1 to TRBJ1-5, with D unresolved. CDR1 and CDR2 from the germline V gene are MNHNS and SASEGT. Trimming shortened V by 7 bases and J by 0 bases, and 7 bases separated the two germline ends. This CDR3 spans 13 amino acids. The DNA of the CDR3 is TGTGCCAGCACTCGGGGTAGCAATCAGCCCCAGCATTTT. This gives the protein CASTRGSNQPQHF.

The rearrangement uses TRBV6-5 and TRBJ1-1, with TRBD1 as a possible D gene (6 bases). The germline CDR1 and CDR2 sequences are MNHEY and SVGAGI. This CDR3 is 14 amino acids long. The V gene lost 2 bases and the J gene lost 3 bases, with 10 bases spanning the gap. The CDR3 loop reads CASSYVQGYTEAFF. For the CDR3, the DNA is TGTGCCAGCAGTTACGTTCAGGGGTACACTGAAGCTTTCTTT.

For this clone: The junction does not match germline at one end; this may be a read error. The chain carries TRBV18 and TRBJ1-1; tentatively, D is TRBD1 (5 bases). Germline-derived CDR1 and CDR2 are KGHSH and LQKENI. The length of the CDR3 is 15 residues. For the CDR3, the DNA is TGTGCCAGCTCACCACCGCTCAGGGCGAACAGTGAAGCTTTCTTT. Amino acid sequence: CASSPPLRANSEAFF.